A single sample is the source of the 20 T cell receptor beta chains below, sequenced in a study of T cell clonality in common variable immunodeficiency. Using immunoSEQ multiplex PCR, the repertoire was profiled, and TCRdb retains in-frame clones only, with some absent. Observed in the sample are about 74,000 clones, none of them singletons. Sequencing was done on a sample of peripheral blood mononuclear cells. All receptors come from a person between 18 and 75 years old in good health.

Comments on this clone: The read is 3 residues too short to cover the CDR3 end, so that end is filled in from the germline J gene. The chain recombines TRBV11-3 with TRBJ1-3; D is undetermined. The CDR3 is 15 residues long. The V end lost 1 base, the J end lost 0 bases, and 7 bases lay between the germline ends. Germline values: CDR1 SGHNT, CDR2 YENEEA. CDR3 DNA (partial): TGTGCCAGCAGCTTAGGGCCAGTCTCTGGAAACACC. It translates to CASSLGPVSGNT. The complete CDR3 reads CASSLGPVSGNTIYF.

This clone was detected ten times or more. From the germline J gene comes the end of the CDR3, since the read stops 3 residues before it. V and J are TRBV30 and TRBJ1-2; perhaps TRBD1 as D (5 bases). This CDR3 comprises 12 residues. Germline V lookup: CDR1 GTSNPN, CDR2 SVGIG (reference sequence). The CDR3 loop reads CAWRWGGRFYTF. The sequenced part of the CDR3 DNA is TGTGCCTGGAGATGGGGGGGTCGATTC.

Many counts were recorded for this clone. A read error may account for a junction end that differs from germline. The read ends 3 residues before the CDR3 terminus; that terminus is restored from the germline J gene. The genes are TRBV4-2 and TRBJ2-1; TRBD2 matches 11 bases. Looked up from germline, CDR1 is LGHNA and CDR2 is YNFKEQ. The CDR3 contains 15 residues. The CDR3 region is CASQPGLADYNEQFF. The DNA read from the CDR3 is TGCGCCAGCCAACCGGGACTAGCGGACTACAATGAG.

This clone was seen ten or more times. The read terminates 3 residues ahead of where the CDR3 ends, so the germline J gene completes it. The genes are TRBV19 and TRBJ1-1; D may be TRBD1 (6 bases). CDR1 and CDR2 (germline): LNHDA, SQIVND (reference sequence). With 5 bases removed from V and 4 bases from J, the gap between germline ends came to 20 bases. This CDR3 region has 16 residues. The CDR3 bases that were read are TGTGCCAGTAGTCGAGACACCGGGACATTGGTCACTGAA. It codes for CASSRDTGTLVTE. The full CDR3 protein is CASSRDTGTLVTEAFF.

In this sample, this clone turned up many times. With the read ending 3 residues before the CDR3 end, the germline J gene is used to fill in that end. This sequence joins TRBV7-9 and TRBJ2-3; no firm D call. Germline loops: CDR1 SEHNR, CDR2 FQNEAQ (reference sequence). This CDR3 is built from 13 residues. Trimming left V 1 base short and J 5 bases short, with 7 bases between. The CDR3 bases that were read are TGTGCCAGCAGCTTAGTTGCCGGAGATACG. Translation: CASSLVAGDT. The full CDR3 protein reads CASSLVAGDTQYF.

This clone came up many times. The read terminates 3 residues ahead of where the CDR3 ends, so the germline J gene completes it. This chain joins TRBV7-6 and TRBJ2-2; D unresolved. CDR3 length equals 13 residues. The germline V gene has CDR1 SGHVS and CDR2 FNYEAQ. Trimming removed 3 bases at V and 3 bases at J, with 5 bases between. The sequenced part of the CDR3 DNA is TGTGCCAGCAGCTTCCGGGACACCGGGGAG. Its protein is CASSFRDTGE. The full-length CDR3 reads as CASSFRDTGELFF.

There are many counts of this clone. The missing CDR3 end, 3 residues past where the read stops, is filled in from the germline J gene. V usage is TRBV7-2 and J usage is TRBJ2-3, with 7 bases aligning to TRBD2. Germline CDR1 and CDR2: SGHTA and FQGNSA. This CDR3 comprises 15 residues. J gave up 6 bases and V 6 bases, and 12 bases lay outside the gene matches. The DNA read from the CDR3 is TGTGCCAGCAGGCAGCCGGGACTATCACCCGATACG. The encoded protein is CASRQPGLSPDT. The complete CDR3 protein is CASRQPGLSPDTQYF.

This clone was seen repeatedly, ten times or more. The CDR3 extends 3 residues past the end of the read, so its final part is completed from the germline J gene. The chain uses TRBV20-1 and TRBJ1-5; TRBD1 agrees at 7 bases. This CDR3 has 16 amino acids. V shed 3 bases and J 1 base; nucleotides not matched to a gene: 9. Germline V CDR1 and CDR2: DFQATT, SNEGSKA (reference sequence). CDR3 DNA (partial): TGCAGTGCTAGGGGCCTTGGGACAGAGAGCAATCAGCCC. Translated: CSARGLGTESNQP. The entire CDR3 protein reads CSARGLGTESNQPQHF.

A remark on this clone: The read ends 3 residues shy of where the CDR3 ends; the end is completed using the germline J gene. V is TRBV2 and J is TRBJ2-7, with D tentatively TRBD2 (6 bases). The CDR3 runs to 14 residues. CDR1 is SNHLY and CDR2 is FYNNEI in the germline V gene. V dropped 6 bases and J dropped 0 bases, with 12 bases sitting between them. The covered CDR3 bases are TGTGCCAGCAGAGGGACTTTCAACTCCTACGAG. It codes for CASRGTFNSYE. From start to end, the CDR3 is CASRGTFNSYEQYF.

The sample holds many counts of this clone. The sequence runs out 3 residues before the end of the CDR3; the remainder is reconstructed from the germline J gene. V usage is TRBV6-2 or TRBV6-3 and J usage is TRBJ2-3; 7 bases are a match to TRBD2. CDR3 length: 14 residues. Trimming at V came to 9 bases and at J to 4 bases, leaving 10 bases not matched to a gene. Germline values: CDR1 MNHEY, CDR2 SVGEGT. CDR3 bases read: TGTGCCAGTACGTGGGGGGGAATTTCAGATACG. Translated, it gives CASTWGGISDT. The full CDR3 protein reads CASTWGGISDTQYF.

This clone was seen many times. The CDR3 goes on 3 residues after the read ends, and that part is filled in from the germline J gene. This chain connects TRBV2 to TRBJ2-3; 9 nucleotides match TRBD2. CDR1 is SNHLY, CDR2 FYNNEI, per germline. J gave up 4 bases and V 8 bases, and 4 bases lay outside the gene matches. The CDR3 has 13 residues. This CDR3 is CASLAGEADTQYF. The sequenced CDR3 bases are TGTGCCAGCTTAGCGGGAGAAGCAGATACG.

This clone was recorded many times. From the germline J gene comes the end of the CDR3, since the read stops 3 residues before it. V gene TRBV30 combines with J gene TRBJ2-7; D is possibly TRBD1 (5 bases). V shed 3 bases and J shed 0 bases, with 9 bases lying between them. The CDR3 is 13 residues long. CDR1 and CDR2 from the germline V gene are GTSNPN and SVGIG (reference sequence). This CDR3 reads CAWRDTRSYEQYF. Partial CDR3 DNA: TGTGCCTGGAGGGACACCCGCTCCTACGAG.

This clone was found a few times. With the read ending 3 residues before the CDR3 end, the germline J gene is used to fill in that end. J is TRBJ1-5 and V is TRBV2; TRBD1 might be the D (6 bases). Germline V gene data show CDR1 as SNHLY and CDR2 as FYNNEI. V was cut by 3 bases and J by 6 bases, with 15 bases left in between. The CDR3 is 15 residues long. CDR3 residues: CASSDRGAQGQPQHF. The DNA read from the CDR3 is TGTGCCAGCAGTGATCGGGGGGCGCAAGGTCAGCCC.

This clone has at least ten counts. The covered CDR3 bases are TGCAGTGCTAGGCCGCCTGGGCGCGGAAACACC. The encoded protein is CSARPPGRGNT. The whole CDR3 sequence is CSARPPGRGNTIYF. V and J are TRBV20-1 and TRBJ1-3; D uncertain. The CDR3 end lies 3 residues beyond the end of the read and is filled in from the germline J gene. Trimming took off 3 bases at V and 4 bases at J, with 13 bases between the two ends. The length of the CDR3 is 14 residues. Germline CDR1 and CDR2: DFQATT and SNEGSKA (reference sequence).

This clone was counted at least ten times. Read sequence stops 3 residues before the CDR3 end, and the germline J gene provides the missing end. The chain couples TRBV7-9 to TRBJ1-1, with a possible D match to TRBD1 (5 bases). Trimming took 11 bases from V and 0 from J, leaving 10 bases between them. Germline CDR1 and CDR2: SEHNR and FQNEAQ (reference sequence). This CDR3 region has 12 residues. This chain's CDR3 is CAGAFMNTEAFF. CDR3 DNA (partial): TGTGCCGGGGCCTTTATGAACACTGAA.

On this clone: A much larger clone differs by one base, so this may be a read error. The read halts 3 residues ahead of the CDR3 end, with the missing end drawn from the germline J gene. The genes are TRBV11-2 and TRBJ2-3, with D tentatively TRBD1 (5 bases). Germline CDR1 reads SGHAT; CDR2 reads FQNNGV. This CDR3 is 14 amino acids long. Incomplete CDR3 DNA: TGTGCCAGCAGCTTTCAGTGGCCAACAGGTACG. This translates into CASSFQWPTGT. The whole CDR3 sequence is CASSFQWPTGTQYF.

This clone has at least ten counts. The read gets to within 3 residues of the CDR3 end, and the germline J gene fills in the rest. The gene calls are TRBV3-1 (or the pseudogene TRBV3-2) and TRBJ2-7; a weak D match, TRBD1 (6 bases). CDR3 length: 19 amino acids. V was trimmed by 10 bases and J by 5 bases, leaving 36 bases between them. Germline CDR1 LGHDT, CDR2 YNNKEL (reference sequence). Partial CDR3 DNA: TGTGCCACTCGCCCGCAGGGGCCGGCGTCGCGGCGCGGCGGCAACGAG. It encodes CATRPQGPASRRGGNE. The whole CDR3 protein is CATRPQGPASRRGGNEQYF.

This clone was counted at least ten times. One end of the junction fails to match germline, which may point to a read error. The read stops 3 residues short of the end of the CDR3; the missing end is completed from the germline J gene. This sequence joins TRBV7-7 and TRBJ2-1; possible D gene TRBD1, 6 bases. Germline values: CDR1 SSHAT, CDR2 FNYEAQ (reference sequence). This CDR3 is 15 amino acids long. CDR3 DNA (partial): TGTGCTAGCAGCTTATCTACAGGGCGAGGGGATGAG. As protein: CASSLSTGRGDE. The whole CDR3 sequence reads CASSLSTGRGDEQFF.

This clone showed up many times. The CDR3 end is not reached by the read, which stops 3 residues before it; the germline J gene fills it in. The chain recombines TRBV20-1 with TRBJ1-1, with D unresolved. Trimming shortened V by 6 bases and J by 6 bases, and 23 bases separated the two germline ends. Germline CDR1 DFQATT, CDR2 SNEGSKA (reference sequence). The CDR3 covers 15 residues. The sequenced part of the CDR3 DNA is TGCAGTGCCCCAACCGAGCCGCACGGGGTCGCTGAA. Protein sequence: CSAPTEPHGVAE. In full, the CDR3 reads CSAPTEPHGVAEAFF.

Ten or more counts support this clone. The read falls 3 residues short of the CDR3 end, and the missing part is taken from the germline J gene. The chain carries TRBV28 and TRBJ2-3, with TRBD2 as a possible D gene (6 bases). Germline V gene sequence: CDR1 MDHEN, CDR2 SYDVKM. V was pared by 4 bases and J by 2 bases, with 19 bases between. The CDR3 covers 17 residues. The CDR3 loop is CASSSLVTGADTDTQYF. Incomplete CDR3 DNA: TGTGCCAGCAGTTCCCTGGTTACGGGAGCGGACACAGATACG.